Listed below are T cell receptor beta chains from one sample, sequenced in a study of patients and donors after allogeneic stem cell transplantation. Via MiXCR, TCRdb re-called the RT-PCR reads, giving one row per CDR3 protein. The data contain around 200,000 distinct CDR3 sequences, less than 50% of them seen just once; the ten biggest clones take up roughly 12%. Sequencing used blood, either unsorted or a sorted T cell fraction (not recorded which). The receptors here all came from a human donor who was either an allogeneic HSCT recipient or a stem cell or donor lymphocyte infusion donor (not recorded which). It is not recorded whose cells these are; they may come from a transplant donor. Each CDR3 is given with its conserved first and last residue. Fields, in order: clone size, J gene, V gene, CDR3 protein. Size is omitted from some rows. Given values are once, few, many or a class for expanded clones.

NA,TRBJ2-5,TRBV24-1,CATSAPAGAQYF
NA,TRBJ2-5,TRBV6-8,CASSLGLAGINQQETQYF
few,TRBJ1-1,TRBV5-1,CASSLSRGAATEAFF
NA,TRBJ2-7,TRBV29-1,CSVQDGTYEQYF
NA,TRBJ2-1,TRBV27,CASSLSLAGANNEQFF
NA,TRBJ2-3,TRBV12-3/TRBV12-4,CASSWEGADTQYF
once,TRBJ2-1,TRBV10-3,CAISEGTGYNDEQFF
NA,TRBJ2-7,TRBV5-1,CASSFRDGSYEQYF
few,TRBJ1-1,TRBV12-3/TRBV12-4,CASSFWRPEAFF
NA,TRBJ1-3,TRBV20-1,CSASEGSGNTIYF
few,TRBJ1-1,TRBV10-3,CAIRRGGSTEAFF
NA,TRBJ1-5,TRBV20-1,CSARGVDHNQPQHF
NA,TRBJ2-1,TRBV7-3,CASSQGTSGVDEQFF
few,TRBJ1-1,TRBV18,CASSPIEAMNTEAFF
once,TRBJ1-6,TRBV27,CASSPGVPREPLHF
NA,TRBJ2-3,TRBV4-3,CASSQVPSGGGTDTQYF
NA,TRBJ2-7,TRBV21-1,CASSKGQKKAYEQYF
NA,TRBJ1-4,TRBV2,CASSQDRGKGEKLFF
NA,TRBJ2-1,TRBV12-3/TRBV12-4,CASSSSGTPNEQFF
NA,TRBJ1-2,TRBV12-3/TRBV12-4,CASSLLVLSYGYTF